The clone carrying this T cell receptor beta chain was recorded only once. This sample also contains other DNA sequences that code for the same CDR3. This record comes from a study of shared clonotypes between healthy human individuals. This table comes from immunoSEQ multiplex PCR, and its TCRdb copy is limited to in-frame clones, with some not included. The sample yields approximately 1.5 million clones, approximately 98.5% seen once. This CDR3 comprises 14 residues. Between the trimmed V and J ends, which lost 0 bases and 5 bases, there was a span of 7 bases. Germline loops: CDR1 KGHSH, CDR2 LQKENI.

The TCR sequence derives from a man aged 25 to 45 in good health. Sequencing was done on a sample of naive CD4+ T cells sorted from blood. Described subset: CD45RA+ positively selected. The V and J genes are TRBV18 and TRBJ1-4, with D uncertain. The CDR3 spells CASSPPGRNEKLFF. In DNA, the CDR3 is TGTGCCAGCTCACCACCCGGGAGAAATGAAAAACTGTTTTTT.